This TCR beta chain was identified in a study of T cell repertoires in cytomegalovirus infection. At the level of the study: Alongside well-studied HLA-B-restricted CMV epitopes, recently identified HLA-C-restricted CMV epitopes were also used.

This clonotype has a handful of counts. The antigen is not known. TCRdb analysed the reads with MiXCR anew, one entry per CDR3 protein. Of about 920,000 distinct CDR3 sequences listed, around 32% are singletons. The V gene's germline CDR1 is SGHVS and CDR2 FQNEAQ. This CDR3 region has 17 residues. V shed 2 bases and J 0 bases; nucleotides not matched to a gene: 5. This receptor was obtained from a human donor in good health (CMV status not recorded). Some clones in this sample may be carry-over from other donors' samples. Sequenced material: cultured CD8+ T cells from PBMCs, taken from culture after CMV antigen stimulation. The chain couples TRBV7-8 to TRBJ2-7, with TRBD2 matching 12 bases. This CDR3 is CASSLPTSGGISYEQYV. DNA of the CDR3: TGTGCCAGCAGCTTACCGACTAGCGGGGGCATCTCCTACGAGCAGTACGTC.